Each of the 21 T cell receptor beta chains below was sequenced from the same sample in a study of cytomegalovirus exposure and HLA in healthy donors. The primer mix had 60 Vbeta and 13 Jbeta primers. Data came from immunoSEQ multiplex PCR; TCRdb stores just in-frame clones and leaves some out. The sample records approximately 150,000 clones, around three quarters being singletons. Sequenced: PBMCs. The receptors here all came from a woman in her thirties or forties in good health and CMV-seronegative.

This chain uses TRBV6-5 with TRBJ2-7, with a tentative D call TRBD1 (6 bases). The CDR3 contains 14 residues. V was clipped by 2 bases and J by 5 bases, with 13 bases between them. The germline gives CDR1 MNHEY, CDR2 SVGAGI. CDR3 residues: CASSYLPGENEQYF. The CDR3 coding sequence is TGTGCCAGCAGTTACCTCCCAGGGGAAAACGAGCAGTACTTC.

This sequence joins TRBV5-1 and TRBJ2-7, with D possibly being TRBD1 (7 bases). The CDR3 extends over 16 amino acids. Germline CDR1 reads SGHRS; CDR2 reads YFSETQ. Trimming removed 4 bases from V and 2 bases from J, with 19 bases in between. CDR3 nucleotide sequence: TGCGCCAGCAGCCCGCTGACAGGGTCTAGCGCCTACGAGCAGTACTTC. Amino acids: CASSPLTGSSAYEQYF.

The chain has TRBV27 and TRBJ2-1; 12 nucleotides agree with TRBD2. The trim removed 3 bases at V and 7 bases at J, leaving 4 bases unmatched. The germline CDR1 and CDR2 sequences are MNHEY and SMNVEV (reference sequence). This CDR3 region has 15 residues. The CDR3 spells CASSFSLAGGNEQFF. The CDR3 DNA follows: TGTGCCAGCAGTTTTAGTCTAGCGGGGGGGAATGAGCAGTTCTTC.

The chain joins TRBV7-3 to TRBJ2-2; TRBD1 agrees at 11 bases. The V segment lost 7 bases and the J segment 7 bases; nucleotides outside the gene matches: 14. The CDR3 spans 17 residues. CDR1 SGHTA and CDR2 FQGTGA come from the germline V gene. The CDR3 is CASTGHVGQGAGGELFF. CDR3 bases: TGTGCCAGCACCGGCCACGTTGGACAGGGGGCGGGCGGGGAGCTGTTTTTT.

The chain employs TRBV5-1 and TRBJ2-1; 7 bases line up with TRBD2. The length of the CDR3 is 14 residues. Per germline, CDR1 SGHRS and CDR2 YFSETQ. Trimming removed 7 bases from V and 4 bases from J; junction bases left unmatched: 8. The CDR3 bases are TGCGCCAGCCGACGGAAGCGGGAATACAATGAGCAGTTCTTC. Translating gives CASRRKREYNEQFF.

The chain uses TRBV6-1 and TRBJ1-1; possibly TRBD1 for D (5 bases). The CDR3 consists of 13 residues. Germline CDR1 reads MNHNS; CDR2 reads SASEGT. V shed 9 bases and J shed 0 bases, with 11 bases lying between them. The CDR3 loop reads CASQMGLNTEAFF. In DNA form, the CDR3 reads TGTGCCAGTCAAATGGGGCTGAACACTGAAGCTTTCTTT.

This CDR3 reads CASSSRGAGTNTGELFF. The CDR3 region has the DNA TGTGCCAGCAGCTCTAGAGGGGCGGGAACGAACACCGGGGAGCTGTTTTTT. The chain uses TRBV7-9 and TRBJ2-2, with D possibly being TRBD2 (6 bases). CDR3 length: 17 amino acids. Germline values: CDR1 SEHNR, CDR2 FQNEAQ (reference sequence). Trimming left V 4 bases short and J 0 bases short, with 15 bases between.

This clone is deemed medium-sized. V and J are TRBV6-1 and TRBJ2-7; 13 nucleotides agree with TRBD2. J gave up 5 bases and V 6 bases, and 7 bases lay outside the gene matches. The germline V gene encodes CDR1 MNHNS and CDR2 SASEGT. The CDR3 loop spans 15 amino acids. The CDR3 spells CASRLAGGPVDEQYF. CDR3 nucleotides: TGTGCCAGCAGACTAGCGGGAGGGCCGGTAGACGAGCAGTACTTC.

The CDR3 region is CAWSNRDNQPQHF. In DNA form, the CDR3 reads TGTGCCTGGAGTAACAGGGATAACCAGCCCCAGCATTTT. The rearrangement uses TRBV30 and TRBJ1-5; D possibly corresponds to TRBD1 (6 bases). The CDR3 is 13 residues long. The V gene lost 2 bases and the J gene lost 7 bases, with 12 bases spanning the gap. CDR1 and CDR2 (germline): GTSNPN, SVGIG (reference sequence).

The chain recombines TRBV9 with TRBJ2-2, with 11 bases identical to TRBD1. CDR3 length: 18 amino acids. Trimming cost V 3 bases and J 4 bases; bases outside gene matches: 11. Germline-derived CDR1 and CDR2 are SGDLS and YYNGEE. The CDR3 spells CASSALRGGQGGTGELFF. CDR3 nucleotides: TGTGCCAGCAGCGCCCTCCGGGGGGGACAGGGGGGCACCGGGGAGCTGTTTTTT.

This clone was seen a single time. The V and J genes are TRBV5-4 and TRBJ2-7, with 10 bases fitting TRBD2. Germline CDR1 is SGHNT and CDR2 is YYREEE (reference sequence). Germline trimming cut 4 bases from V and 4 bases from J; bases unmatched to any gene: 8. The CDR3 sequence is 15 residues long. CDR3 residues: CASSNGLAVQYEQYF. The CDR3, as DNA: TGTGCCAGCAGCAATGGACTAGCGGTTCAATACGAGCAGTACTTC.

The gene calls are TRBV28 and TRBJ2-1, with D possibly TRBD1 on 5 matching bases. Trimming removed 6 bases from V and 10 bases from J, with 22 bases in between. Germline lookup yields CDR1 MDHEN and CDR2 SYDVKM. The length of the CDR3 is 15 residues. The CDR3 reads CASSHATGIGEEQFF. CDR3 nucleotide sequence: TGTGCCAGCAGCCATGCGACTGGGATAGGGGAAGAGCAGTTCTTC. Filled out from reference TRBV28 and TRBJ2-1, the complete variable domain reads DVKVTQSSRYLVKRTGEKVFLECVQDMDHENMFWYRQDPGLGLRLIYFSYDVKMKEKGDIPEGYSVSREKKERFSLILESASTNQTSMYLCASSHATGIGEEQFFGPGTRLTVL.

The chain recombines TRBV2 with TRBJ2-1; D is ambiguous. This CDR3 has 12 amino acids. The germline V gene encodes CDR1 SNHLY and CDR2 FYNNEI. V gave up 6 bases and J gave up 5 bases, with 8 bases separating them. The CDR3 here is CASRGPNNEQFF. Written as DNA, the CDR3 is TGTGCCAGCAGGGGCCCCAACAATGAGCAGTTCTTC.

V and J are TRBV30 and TRBJ1-3; possibly TRBD1 for D (6 bases). V was clipped by 4 bases and J by 0 bases, with 16 bases between them. CDR1 and CDR2 (germline): GTSNPN, SVGIG (reference sequence). CDR3 length: 16 amino acids. CDR3 protein: CAWKWGGASSGNTIYF. The CDR3 DNA reads as TGTGCCTGGAAATGGGGGGGGGCGTCCTCTGGAAACACCATATATTTT.

J is TRBJ2-1 and V is TRBV7-2, with D perhaps TRBD2 (6 bases). Germline CDR1 reads SGHTA; CDR2 reads FQGNSA. Trimming cost V 5 bases and J 9 bases, with 11 bases left between them. The CDR3 has 12 amino acids. The CDR3 here is CASSVPAGEQFF. The CDR3 DNA follows: TGTGCCAGCAGCGTCCCAGCGGGTGAGCAGTTCTTC.

The gene calls are TRBV11-2 and TRBJ2-7; TRBD1 agrees at 7 bases. V shed 6 bases and J 1 base; nucleotides not matched to a gene: 6. Germline CDR1 and CDR2: SGHAT and FQNNGV. CDR3 size: 14 residues. The CDR3, as DNA: TGTGCCAGCAGACCGGACAGGCTGTCCTACGAGCAGTACTTC. As protein: CASRPDRLSYEQYF.

V usage is TRBV7-9 and J usage is TRBJ1-2, with D perhaps matching TRBD1 (5 bases). The V gene lost 3 bases and the J gene lost 2 bases, with 10 bases spanning the gap. Germline-derived CDR1 and CDR2 are SEHNR and FQNEAQ (reference sequence). The CDR3 extends over 14 amino acids. CDR3 coding DNA: TGTGCCAGCAGCTTGGACACGCTAAACTATGGCTACACCTTC. It yields the protein CASSLDTLNYGYTF.

The chain couples TRBV7-3 to TRBJ2-1; 8 positions match TRBD2. Trimming took 1 base from V and 5 from J; bases not matched to a gene: 1. The CDR3 has 14 residues. Germline loops: CDR1 SGHTA, CDR2 FQGTGA. This chain's CDR3 is CASSLSGGNNEQFF. The CDR3 DNA reads as TGTGCCAGCAGCTTAAGCGGGGGGAACAATGAGCAGTTCTTC.

V and J are TRBV19 and TRBJ1-2; D gene uncertain. V shed 5 bases and J shed 4 bases, with 11 bases lying between them. This CDR3 spans 13 amino acids. CDR1 is LNHDA, CDR2 SQIVND, per germline (reference sequence). CDR3 residues: CASSEVRSYGYTF. The CDR3 DNA is TGTGCCAGTAGTGAGGTCCGTTCCTATGGCTACACCTTC.

The chain has TRBV19 and TRBJ2-1, with a tentative D call TRBD2 (5 bases). The germline V and J ends were trimmed by 7 bases and 6 bases, with 19 bases remaining between them. CDR1 LNHDA and CDR2 SQIVND come from the germline V gene (reference sequence). CDR3 length equals 15 residues. The CDR3 is CASNRASSWVNEQFF. DNA of the CDR3: TGTGCCAGTAATAGGGCTAGCTCCTGGGTCAATGAGCAGTTCTTC. Complete variable domain (other parts from reference TRBV19 and TRBJ2-1): DGGITQSPKYLFRKEGQNVTLSCEQNLNHDAMYWYRQDPGQGLRLIYYSQIVNDFQKGDIAEGYSVSREKKESFPLTVTSAQKNPTAFYLCASNRASSWVNEQFFGPGTRLTVL.

The CDR3 region has the DNA TGTGCCAGTACTACAGGGTACACCGGGGAGCTGTTTTTT. Translated, it gives CASTTGYTGELFF. The chain couples TRBV28 to TRBJ2-2, with D maybe TRBD1 (6 bases). The V and J ends lost 9 bases and 3 bases respectively, with 11 bases between them. Germline loops: CDR1 MDHEN, CDR2 SYDVKM. This CDR3 contains 13 residues.